The rows below give T cell receptor beta chains drawn from one sample of a study of T cell responses to AZD1222 COVID-19 vaccine. Assay: immunoSEQ multiplex PCR; the TCRdb copy retains only in-frame clones and omits some. The data show about 160,000 clones, approximately 89% seen once. The sequencing used peripheral blood, collected on day 0 of AZD1222 vaccination. The origin of the receptors is an adult in good health. Each CDR3 is given with its conserved first and last residue. Fields, in order: clone size, V gene, D gene, J gene, CDR3 DNA, CDR3 protein. D genes are given only for firm matches. Size tells how often a clone was seen (once, few, many) or the class of an expanded clone, and some rows leave it out.

-	TRBV3-1/TRBV3-2	TRBD2	TRBJ2-5	TGTGCCAGCAGCCAAGTTCCATGGCAAGCGGGAGGTCACCAAGAGACCCAGTACTTC	CASSQVPWQAGGHQETQYF
-	TRBV11-2	-	TRBJ2-7	TGTGCCAGCAGCTTTCTTCGGGGTAGCTCCTACGAGCAGTACTTC	CASSFLRGSSYEQYF
-	TRBV7-2	-	TRBJ1-6	TGTGCCAGCAGCCCAAATCCCGGGGGGGCATCACCCCTCCACTTT	CASSPNPGGASPLHF
-	TRBV20-1	TRBD2	TRBJ2-5	TGCAGTGCTAGTTTGACTAGCAGGGAGACCCAGTACTTC	CSASLTSRETQYF
-	TRBV4-3	TRBD2	TRBJ2-1	TGCGCCAGCAGCCAAGAGCTAGCGGGATCCTACAATGAGCAGTTCTTC	CASSQELAGSYNEQFF
once	TRBV6-5	-	TRBJ2-7	TGTGCCAGCACCCTCAATGGGGGCGGCGAGCAGTACTTC	CASTLNGGGEQYF
-	TRBV11-2	-	TRBJ2-3	TGTGCCAGCAGCCCACACTTTCGGGGGTGGCGGGAAGATACGCAGTATTTT	CASSPHFRGWREDTQYF
-	TRBV6-2/TRBV6-3	TRBD1	TRBJ1-2	TGTGCCAGCAGCTCCACAGGGACAGGGATGTATGGCTACACCTTC	CASSSTGTGMYGYTF
-	TRBV28	-	TRBJ1-1	TGTGCCAGCAGTCTGGCTAGGTCTCATGAAGCTTTCTTT	CASSLARSHEAFF
-	TRBV5-1	TRBD1	TRBJ2-5	TGCGCCAGCAGCTTTACCTGGACAGGGGTCCCGAGTGGGGAGACCCAGTACTTC	CASSFTWTGVPSGETQYF
-	TRBV7-6	-	TRBJ1-1	TGTGCCAGCAGCTTAGAGGCTGGTTCTGAAGCTTTCTTT	CASSLEAGSEAFF
-	TRBV5-1	-	TRBJ1-2	TGCGCCAGCAGCCTGGGAGGGTCCTCTAACTATGGCTACACCTTC	CASSLGGSSNYGYTF
-	TRBV28	-	TRBJ1-3	TGTGCCAGCAGATCCCCAGGACATTTTCAAGGAAACACCATATATTTT	CASRSPGHFQGNTIYF
-	TRBV28	-	TRBJ1-5	TGTGCCAGCAGTTTAATTGGGGGTGGATATCAGCCCCAGCATTTT	CASSLIGGGYQPQHF
-	TRBV5-4	-	TRBJ1-2	TGTGCCAGCAGCCCAGGCCAAATGTGGGGTGGCTACACCTTC	CASSPGQMWGGYTF
-	TRBV18	-	TRBJ1-1	TGTGCCAGCTCCGGGCTCAGGGGTTTCGCCACTGAAGCTTTCTTT	CASSGLRGFATEAFF
-	TRBV30	-	TRBJ1-1	TGTGCCTGGAGAGACAGGACTGAAGCTTTCTTT	CAWRDRTEAFF
once	TRBV4-1	TRBD1	TRBJ2-1	TGCGCCAGCAGCCCACTTACGACAGGGACGTACAATGAGCAGTTCTTC	CASSPLTTGTYNEQFF
-	TRBV13	TRBD2	TRBJ2-3	TGTGCCAGCAGCCGACTAGCGGGAGGGCCTCTTGGAGATACGCAGTATTTT	CASSRLAGGPLGDTQYF
-	TRBV6-6	TRBD2	TRBJ2-7	TGTGCCAGCAGTTACTCAGGTAGCGGGAGGGCCTACGAGCAGTACTTC	CASSYSGSGRAYEQYF